Described below is a single TCR beta chain sequence and its context. No antigen is known for it. Treatment defined: oral pan-JAK inhibitor, 5-10 mg twice daily. RNA was isolated and reverse transcribed to cDNA, the sequencing template. Produced via immunoSEQ multiplex PCR; TCRdb's table is partial and in-frame only. Of fewer than 200,000 clones in the sample, approximately 52% were seen once. This sample was taken from a study of CD8+ T cells in alopecia areata. Study overall: After 6 to 18 months of tofacitinib, follow-up continued 6 months off drug.

The study's findings and limits: Higher clonality and more expanded CD8+ clones appeared in lesional than normal scalp.

This clonotype originated in a human donor with alopecia areata. The source was CD4+ T cells sorted from blood, collected between weeks 55 and 65, from a patient treated with tofacitinib.

The CDR3 here is CASSYRPYGDYGYTF. CDR3 DNA sequence: TGTGCCAGCAGTTACCGCCCATATGGGGACTATGGCTACACCTTC. The rearrangement uses TRBV6-5 and TRBJ1-2; the D is unclear. CDR1 MNHEY and CDR2 SVGAGI come from the germline V gene. CDR3 length: 15 amino acids. V shed 2 bases and J shed 3 bases, with 13 bases lying between them.